The following is a T cell receptor beta chain sequence with its context. Its antigen is not identified. One junction end disagrees with the germline gene, perhaps due to a read error. PCR amplification relied on 60 Vbeta primers (plus 13 Jbeta primers). Assay: immunoSEQ multiplex PCR; the TCRdb copy retains only in-frame clones and omits some. The sample shows about 120,000 clones, approximately 80% of them seen only once. The CDR3 is 15 amino acids. Germline-derived CDR1 and CDR2 are SEHNR and FQNEAQ (reference sequence). The sample originates from a study of cytomegalovirus exposure and HLA in healthy donors. Across the study: Inside one of the first data releases sat around 85 million unique TCRs taken from HLA-typed donors.

Whole-study findings and limits: Available immune exposure information was restricted to CMV serostatus only. Trimming of TCR beta V- and J-genes showed a link, identified in a later analysis, to a missense DCLRE1C variant. It is likely that the observed cluster of highly shared sequence variants was a sequencing artifact.

What was sequenced was PBMCs. The chain uses TRBV7-9 and TRBJ2-7, with 11 bases fitting TRBD1. The source is a woman aged 18-35 years in good health and CMV-seronegative. CDR3 nucleotides: TGTTCCAGCAGCGGGCGGGACAGGGGGTCCTACGAGCAGTACTTC. Protein product: CSSSGRDRGSYEQYF.